This T cell receptor (beta chain) was captured in a study of T-cell reconstitution after alpha-beta-depleted transplantation in children. This clonotype came up a few times. Germline CDR1 DFQATT, CDR2 SNEGSKA (reference sequence). V was trimmed by 0 bases and J by 3 bases, leaving 5 bases between them. The CDR3 length is 13 residues. Molecular barcoding with unique molecular identifiers was used for the TCRbeta library. TCRdb independently ran MiXCR on the PCR reads; one entry per CDR3 protein. In the table there are 500,000 to 650,000 distinct CDR3 sequences, 10% to 12% of which are singletons. Here the sequenced sample was PBMCs, mostly from graft donor cells, taken 180 days after TCRalphabeta/CD19-depleted stem cell transplant. The rearrangement joins TRBV20-1 to TRBJ1-4; D gene unclear. The TCR sequence derives from a female patient between 2 and 15 years old who had a stem cell transplant for aplastic anemia, so the T cells may come from the graft donor. The CDR3 DNA reads TGCAGTGCTAGAGACCGGGCTAATGAAAAACTGTTTTTT. This encodes CSARDRANEKLFF.